This T cell receptor beta chain appears in the sequencing data of a study of T-cell reconstitution after alpha-beta-depleted transplantation in children. The study, taken as a whole, reports: Reportedly, roughly two months post-transplant, alpha-beta T cells arose from several hundred expanded graft clones.

TCRbeta library construction was performed incorporating unique molecular identifiers. TCRdb fed the PCR reads into MiXCR, producing one record per CDR3 protein. The sample has 97,000 or so distinct CDR3 sequences, approximately 8% seen once. At least ten counts were recorded for this clonotype. Its target is unknown. The receptor comes from a boy younger than 10 with acute lymphoblastic leukemia, due to receive a stem cell transplant. The input for sequencing was PBMCs, taken before TCRalphabeta/CD19-depleted stem cell transplant.

The DNA for the CDR3 is TGCTCACAGGGTTCTAATTCACCCCTCCACTTT. Amino acid sequence: CSQGSNSPLHF. The chain recombines TRBV20-1 with TRBJ1-6; maybe TRBD1 (6 bases). This CDR3 has 11 amino acids. Germline V gives CDR1 DFQATT, CDR2 SNEGSKA (reference sequence).